Listed here is a single T cell receptor (beta chain). Its antigen is currently unknown. This record belongs to a study of Ad26.COV2.S vaccination and SARS-CoV-2 variants. Treatment defined: roughly 18 received Ad26.COV2.S at low or high dose, single or two shots; 5 received placebo; per-sample allocation not given. On day 63 after the first injection, vaccine and placebo recipients gave samples. This CDR3 is built from 15 residues. Germline CDR1 reads SNHLY; CDR2 reads FYNNEI. V shed 7 bases and J shed 2 bases, with 16 bases lying between them. Study-wide points: There was reportedly substantial breadth in spike-specific CD8+ and CD4+ T cell responses after vaccination.

The assay was immunoSEQ multiplex PCR, and TCRdb's table has in-frame clones only and misses some. The table lists more than 300,000 clones, approximately 86% of them singletons, with roughly 10% in the top ten. V is TRBV2 and J is TRBJ2-3, with a tentative D call TRBD2 (6 bases). Sequencing used peripheral blood, obtained in a trial of Ad26.COV2.S vaccine versus placebo. This TCR came from a person aged 18-65 years who received the Ad26.COV2.S COVID-19 vaccine or a placebo. In DNA, the CDR3 is TGTGCCAGCACCCCGCTTAGCGGATACACAGATACGCAGTATTTT. This gives the protein CASTPLSGYTDTQYF.